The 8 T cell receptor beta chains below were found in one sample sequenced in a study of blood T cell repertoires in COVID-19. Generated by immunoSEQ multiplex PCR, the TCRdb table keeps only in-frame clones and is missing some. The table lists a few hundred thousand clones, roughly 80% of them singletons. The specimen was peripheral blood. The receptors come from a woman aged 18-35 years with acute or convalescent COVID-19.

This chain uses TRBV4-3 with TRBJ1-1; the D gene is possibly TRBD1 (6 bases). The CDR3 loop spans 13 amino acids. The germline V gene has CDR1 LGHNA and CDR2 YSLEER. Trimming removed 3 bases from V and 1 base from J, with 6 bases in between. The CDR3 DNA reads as TGCGCCAGCAGCCAGGACAGGAACACTGAAGCTTTCTTT. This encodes CASSQDRNTEAFF.

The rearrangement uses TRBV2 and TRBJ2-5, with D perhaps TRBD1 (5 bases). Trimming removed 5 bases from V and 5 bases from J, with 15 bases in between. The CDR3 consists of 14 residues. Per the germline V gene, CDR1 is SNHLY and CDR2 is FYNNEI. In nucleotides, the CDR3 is TGTGCCAGCAGTTATAGCAAGAACAGGGAGACCCAGTACTTC. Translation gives CASSYSKNRETQYF. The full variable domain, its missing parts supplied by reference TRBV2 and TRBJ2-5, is EPEVTQTPSHQVTQMGQEVILRCVPISNHLYFYWYRQILGQKVEFLVSFYNNEISEKSEIFDDQFSVERPDGSNFTLKIRSTKLEDSAMYFCASSYSKNRETQYFGPGTRLLVL.

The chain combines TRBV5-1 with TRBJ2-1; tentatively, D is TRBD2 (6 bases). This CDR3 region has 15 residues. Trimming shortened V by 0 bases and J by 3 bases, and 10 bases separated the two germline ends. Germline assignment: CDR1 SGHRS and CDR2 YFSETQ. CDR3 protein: CASSLEVGGYNEQFF. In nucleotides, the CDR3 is TGCGCCAGCAGCTTGGAGGTGGGGGGCTACAATGAGCAGTTCTTC.

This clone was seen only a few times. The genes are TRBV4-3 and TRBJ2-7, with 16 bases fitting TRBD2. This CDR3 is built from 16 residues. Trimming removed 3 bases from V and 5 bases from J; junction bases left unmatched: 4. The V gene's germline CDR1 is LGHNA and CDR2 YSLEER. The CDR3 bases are TGCGCCAGCAGCCAGGGGACTAGCGGGAGGGCCCACGAGCAGTACTTC. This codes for CASSQGTSGRAHEQYF.

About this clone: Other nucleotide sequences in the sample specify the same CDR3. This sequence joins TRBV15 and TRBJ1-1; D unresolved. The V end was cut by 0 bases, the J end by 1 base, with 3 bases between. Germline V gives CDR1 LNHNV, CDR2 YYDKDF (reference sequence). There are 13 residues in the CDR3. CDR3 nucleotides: TGTGCCACCAGCAGAGACAAGAACACTGAAGCTTTCTTT. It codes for CATSRDKNTEAFF. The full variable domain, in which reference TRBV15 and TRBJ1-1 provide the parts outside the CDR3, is DAMVIQNPRYQVTQFGKPVTLSCSQTLNHNVMYWYQQKSSQAPKLLFHYYDKDFNNEADTPDNFQSRRPNTSFCFLDIRSPGLGDTAMYLCATSRDKNTEAFFGQGTRLTVV.

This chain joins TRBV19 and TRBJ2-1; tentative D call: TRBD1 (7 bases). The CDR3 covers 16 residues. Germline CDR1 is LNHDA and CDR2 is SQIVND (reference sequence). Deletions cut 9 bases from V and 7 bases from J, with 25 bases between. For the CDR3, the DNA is TGTGCCAGCCAACCTCAGGGGGGAAGACCCAGTAATGAGCAGTTCTTC. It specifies CASQPQGGRPSNEQFF.

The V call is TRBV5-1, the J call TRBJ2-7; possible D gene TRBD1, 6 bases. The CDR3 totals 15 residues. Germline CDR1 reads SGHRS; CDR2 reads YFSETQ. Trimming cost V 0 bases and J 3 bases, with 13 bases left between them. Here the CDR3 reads CASSLALTGGYEQYF. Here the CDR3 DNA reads TGCGCCAGCAGCTTGGCCTTGACAGGAGGCTACGAGCAGTACTTC.

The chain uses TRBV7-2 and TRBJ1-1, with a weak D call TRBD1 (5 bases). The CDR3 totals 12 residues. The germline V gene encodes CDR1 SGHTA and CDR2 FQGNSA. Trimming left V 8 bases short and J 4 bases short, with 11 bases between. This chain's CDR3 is CASGKGPTEAFF. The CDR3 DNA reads TGTGCCAGCGGAAAGGGGCCCACTGAAGCTTTCTTT.